This T cell receptor beta chain originates from a study of blood T cell repertoires in COVID-19. Across the whole study: The United States, Italy and Spain provided the acute and convalescent COVID-19 samples. Nucleic acid was either cDNA or gDNA, and it came from T cells, B-cell-depleted T cells, or PBMCs.

Under the authors' procedure: By means of reference gene primer amplification, nucleated cell counts were estimated. Sequenced by immunoSEQ multiplex PCR; TCRdb stores in-frame clones only, minus some. The V and J calls and the clone size are those of that table, but D and trimming were determined from the DNA. The data hold 230,000 or so clones, with 84% observed a single time. V shed 6 bases, J shed 4 bases, and the junction held 6 bases outside the gene matches. The V gene's germline CDR1 is SNHLY and CDR2 FYNNEI. CDR3 length: 15 amino acids. Sequenced sample: peripheral blood. The chain couples TRBV2 to TRBJ2-1, with 10 bases fitting TRBD2. This TCR was recovered from a man aged 50 to 60 with active or convalescent COVID-19. The CDR3 DNA is TGTGCCAGCAGAAGGACTAGCGGAGAGTACAATGAGCAGTTCTTC. Amino acid sequence: CASRRTSGEYNEQFF. Combining the CDR3 with reference TRBV2 and TRBJ2-1 gives the whole variable domain EPEVTQTPSHQVTQMGQEVILRCVPISNHLYFYWYRQILGQKVEFLVSFYNNEISEKSEIFDDQFSVERPDGSNFTLKIRSTKLEDSAMYFCASRRTSGEYNEQFFGPGTRLTVL.